This T cell receptor beta chain was sequenced for a study of blood T cell repertoires in COVID-19. Study in general: The samples span acute and convalescent COVID-19 from the United States, Italy and Spain. PBMCs, B-cell-depleted T cells, or T cells were the source of the cDNA or gDNA that made up the material.

Original methodology: Amplification of reference gene primers was used by the study to estimate nucleated cell counts. The method was immunoSEQ multiplex PCR; TCRdb's version includes in-frame clones alone and lacks a portion of them. V, J and clone size were drawn from that table, and D and trimming were deduced from the DNA. The sample contains tens of thousands of clones, about 80% of which appear only once. V was clipped by 0 bases and J by 5 bases, with 11 bases between them. The length of the CDR3 is 14 residues. CDR1 and CDR2 (germline): SGHRS, YFSETQ. The sample consisted of peripheral blood. The TCR sequence derives from a human donor in a cohort sampled during active COVID-19. The chain carries TRBV5-1 and TRBJ2-5, with D unclear. The CDR3 DNA follows: TGCGCCAGCAGCTTGGGTGATTTTCAGGAGACCCAGTACTTC. Residues: CASSLGDFQETQYF.